Listed below are T cell receptor beta chains from one sample, sequenced in a study of control samples from healthy donors and cancer patients. The table came from immunoSEQ multiplex PCR; TCRdb's copy has only in-frame clones and leaves some out. The sample gives 98,000 or so clones, around three quarters of which show up once; roughly a tenth is in the top ten. Sequencing was carried out using blood. These receptors were taken from a woman aged 30 to 39 in good health. The CDR3 runs from the conserved cysteine through the conserved F or W. D genes are given only for firm matches. The size field is filled for only some rows; it gives once, few, many or a size class.

CASSPQEYSNQPQHF	TGTGCCAGCAGTCCCCAGGAATATAGCAATCAGCCCCAGCATTTT	-	-	15	TRBJ1-5	TRBV6-2/TRBV6-3
CASSPSGLPTQETQYF	TGTGCCAGCTCACCATCAGGACTACCTACTCAAGAGACCCAGTACTTC	-	-	16	TRBJ2-5	TRBV18
CASSSPGQGDNSPLHF	TGTGCCAGCAGTTCGCCCGGTCAGGGGGATAATTCACCCCTCCACTTT	TRBD1	-	16	TRBJ1-6	TRBV6-2/TRBV6-3
CASSEALGGGYEQYF	TGTGCCAGCAGTGAAGCTCTCGGGGGCGGCTACGAGCAGTACTTC	-	-	15	TRBJ2-7	TRBV6-1
CASSSGTPAEPQHF	TGTGCCAGCAGCTCAGGGACGCCCGCGGAGCCCCAGCATTTT	-	once	14	TRBJ1-5	TRBV9
CASSLGGKNTEAFF	TGTGCCAGCAGCTTGGGGGGGAAGAACACTGAAGCTTTCTTT	-	-	14	TRBJ1-1	TRBV5-6
CASSYQGEDTGELFF	TGTGCCAGCAGTTACCAGGGGGAGGACACCGGGGAGCTGTTTTTT	-	many	15	TRBJ2-2	TRBV6-2/TRBV6-3
CASSPPRLATDTQYF	TGTGCCAGCAGTCCCCCCCGACTAGCAACAGATACGCAGTATTTT	TRBD2	-	15	TRBJ2-3	TRBV6-5
CASSLWGTNEKLFF	TGTGCCAGCAGCTTATGGGGAACTAATGAAAAACTGTTTTTT	-	-	14	TRBJ1-4	TRBV5-8
CASSLRGADTQYF	TGTGCCAGCAGCTTGCGGGGCGCAGATACGCAGTATTTT	-	many	13	TRBJ2-3	TRBV7-9
CASNRGTSGFGNEQFF	TGTGCCAGCAACCGAGGGACTAGCGGGTTTGGCAATGAGCAGTTCTTC	TRBD2	-	16	TRBJ2-1	TRBV2
CASSSTPERLTDTQYF	TGTGCCAGCAGTTCCACTCCGGAAAGACTCACAGATACGCAGTATTTT	-	-	16	TRBJ2-3	TRBV5-4
CASSFFPDTEAFF	TGTGCCAGCAGCTTTTTTCCGGACACTGAAGCTTTCTTT	-	-	13	TRBJ1-1	TRBV14
CASSLAGEQYF	TGTGCCAGCAGCTTGGCGGGGGAGCAGTACTTC	-	-	11	TRBJ2-7	TRBV7-2
CASSDSNVRGLWHLNTEAFF	TGTGCCAGCAGTGACTCGAACGTGAGGGGGCTCTGGCATCTGAACACTGAAGCTTTCTTT	TRBD1	-	20	TRBJ1-1	TRBV6-4
CASSVDATRGEKLFF	TGTGCCAGCAGCGTAGATGCCACCCGGGGTGAAAAACTGTTTTTT	-	-	15	TRBJ1-4	TRBV9
CASSAPEGNYGYTF	TGTGCCAGCAGCGCCCCCGAGGGGAACTATGGCTACACCTTC	-	-	14	TRBJ1-2	TRBV9
CASSPRDSALYGYTF	TGTGCCAGCAGTCCTCGGGACAGTGCCCTCTATGGCTACACCTTC	TRBD1	-	15	TRBJ1-2	TRBV27
CASSYSSGTYGYTF	TGTGCCAGCAGTTACTCTTCGGGGACCTATGGCTACACCTTC	-	-	14	TRBJ1-2	TRBV6-2/TRBV6-3
CASSPPDYGRLGEQFF	TGTGCCAGCTCACCACCGGACTACGGGCGCCTGGGGGAGCAGTTCTTC	-	-	16	TRBJ2-1	TRBV18
CSASKFPESFF	TGCAGTGCTAGTAAGTTCCCTGAGTCTTTCTTT	-	-	11	TRBJ1-1	TRBV20-1